This T cell receptor beta chain is from a study of T cell changes during pregnancy in multiple sclerosis. TCRdb's table, derived via immunoSEQ multiplex PCR, lists solely in-frame clones and lacks some. The sample lists tens of thousands of clones; roughly 93% were seen once. This clone has only one observation. This CDR3 has 14 residues. Trimming cost V 1 base and J 5 bases, with 11 bases left between them. CDR1 MGHDK and CDR2 SYGVNS come from the germline V gene. The V gene is TRBV25-1, the J gene TRBJ2-5; no clear D. This TCR came from a female donor with multiple sclerosis, enrolled in a pregnancy study. The sample was peripheral blood, taken in the second trimester of pregnancy. In DNA, the CDR3 is TGTGCCAGCAGTGAATTCACCAACCGGGAGACCCAGTACTTC. Its translation: CASSEFTNRETQYF.